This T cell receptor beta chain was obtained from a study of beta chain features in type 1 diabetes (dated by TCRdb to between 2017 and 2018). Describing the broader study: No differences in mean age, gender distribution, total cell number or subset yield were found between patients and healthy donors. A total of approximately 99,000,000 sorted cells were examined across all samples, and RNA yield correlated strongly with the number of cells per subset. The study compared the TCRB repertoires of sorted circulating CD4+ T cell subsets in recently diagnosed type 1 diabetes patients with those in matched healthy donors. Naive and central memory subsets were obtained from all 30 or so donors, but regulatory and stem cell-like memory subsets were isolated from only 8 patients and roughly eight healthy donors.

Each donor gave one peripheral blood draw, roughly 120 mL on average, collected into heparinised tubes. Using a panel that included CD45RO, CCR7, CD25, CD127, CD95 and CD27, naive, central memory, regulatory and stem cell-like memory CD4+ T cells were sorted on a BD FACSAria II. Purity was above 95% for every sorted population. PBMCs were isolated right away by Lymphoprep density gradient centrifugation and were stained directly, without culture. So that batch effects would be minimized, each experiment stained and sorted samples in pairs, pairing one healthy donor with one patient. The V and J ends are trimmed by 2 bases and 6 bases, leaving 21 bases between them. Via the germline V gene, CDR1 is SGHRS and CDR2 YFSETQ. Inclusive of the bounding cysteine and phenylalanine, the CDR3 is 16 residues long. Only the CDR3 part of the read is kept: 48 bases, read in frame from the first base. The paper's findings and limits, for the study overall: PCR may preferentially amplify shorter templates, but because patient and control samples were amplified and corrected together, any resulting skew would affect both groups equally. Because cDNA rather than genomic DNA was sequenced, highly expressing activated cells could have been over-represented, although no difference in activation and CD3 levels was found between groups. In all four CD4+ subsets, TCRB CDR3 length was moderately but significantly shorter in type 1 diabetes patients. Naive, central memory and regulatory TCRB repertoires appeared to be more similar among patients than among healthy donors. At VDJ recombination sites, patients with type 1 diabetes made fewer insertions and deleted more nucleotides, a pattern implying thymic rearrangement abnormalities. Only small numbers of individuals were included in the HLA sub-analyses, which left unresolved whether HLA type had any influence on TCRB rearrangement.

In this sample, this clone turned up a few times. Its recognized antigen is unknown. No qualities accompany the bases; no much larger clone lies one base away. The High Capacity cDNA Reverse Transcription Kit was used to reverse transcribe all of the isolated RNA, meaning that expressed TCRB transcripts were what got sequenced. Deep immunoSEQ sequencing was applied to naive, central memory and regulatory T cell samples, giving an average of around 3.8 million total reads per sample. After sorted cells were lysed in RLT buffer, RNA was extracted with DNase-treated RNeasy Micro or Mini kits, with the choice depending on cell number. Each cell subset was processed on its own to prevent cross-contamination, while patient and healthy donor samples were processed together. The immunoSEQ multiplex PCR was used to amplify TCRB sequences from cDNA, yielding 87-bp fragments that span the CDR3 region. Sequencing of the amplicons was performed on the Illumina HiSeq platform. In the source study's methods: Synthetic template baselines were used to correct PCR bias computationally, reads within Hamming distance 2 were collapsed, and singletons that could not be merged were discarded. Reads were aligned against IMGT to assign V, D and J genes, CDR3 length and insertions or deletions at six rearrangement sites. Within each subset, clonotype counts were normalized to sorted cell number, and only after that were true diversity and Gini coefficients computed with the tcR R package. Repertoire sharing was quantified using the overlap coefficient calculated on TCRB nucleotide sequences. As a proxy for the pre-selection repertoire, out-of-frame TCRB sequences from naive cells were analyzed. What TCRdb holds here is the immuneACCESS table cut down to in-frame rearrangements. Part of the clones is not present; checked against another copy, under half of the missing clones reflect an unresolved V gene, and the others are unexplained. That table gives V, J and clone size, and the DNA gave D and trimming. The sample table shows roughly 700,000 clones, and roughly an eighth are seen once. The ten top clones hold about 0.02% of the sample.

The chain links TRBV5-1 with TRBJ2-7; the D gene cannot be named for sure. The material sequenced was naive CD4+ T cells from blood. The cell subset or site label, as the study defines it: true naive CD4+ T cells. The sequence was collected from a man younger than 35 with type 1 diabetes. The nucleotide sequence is TGCGCCAGCAGCTTCCGCGCCAGCCAAGCCCCCTCCGAGCAGTACTTC. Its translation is CASSFRASQAPSEQYF.